The clone carrying this T cell receptor (beta chain) showed up just a few times. Its antigen is currently unknown. Amplified regions were TCR beta CDR3 sequences from RNA transcripts. First-round RT-PCR with HTBI primers amplified the TCR CDR3 region. TCRdb itself ran the multiplex PCR reads through MiXCR, one entry per CDR3 protein. The table shows hundreds of thousands of distinct CDR3 sequences, with around 14% occurring only once. The CDR3 length is 14 residues. V was cut by 4 bases and J by 8 bases, with 13 bases left in between. The germline V gene has CDR1 SGHNT and CDR2 YYREEE (reference sequence). Together with thyroid ultrasound, orbital computed tomography, serum thyroxine and TRAb, clinical symptoms were used for diagnoses. The record originates from a study of T cells in Graves' hyperthyroidism and ophthalmopathy. Regarding the study as a whole: Among thyroid clonotypes expanded above 0.001, most also appeared in blood. Progression to ophthalmopathy was predicted a median of roughly 6.5 months early.

This rearrangement joins TRBV5-4 to TRBJ1-6; the D is unclear. The specimen was blood. The source of this sequence is a woman in her late teens or twenties with Graves' hyperthyroidism that later progressed to Graves' ophthalmopathy. The CDR3 reads CASSPPGLHSPLHF. CDR3 nucleotides: TGTGCCAGCAGCCCACCCGGTTTGCATTCACCCCTCCACTTT.